This TCR beta chain emerged from a study of T cell clusters in autoimmune cytopenias. TRB rearrangements were amplified by touch-down multiplex PCR with mixed TRB-A/B primers. Using the multiplex PCR reads, TCRdb records one entry per CDR3 protein without DNA. With thousands of distinct CDR3 sequences in the sample, the ten largest clones hold roughly 35%. TRB was amplified from about 260 ng of peripheral blood genomic DNA per sample. This clonotype ranks as medium-sized in terms of frequency. Germline V gene sequence: CDR1 MNHEY, CDR2 SVGEGT. This CDR3 is built from 13 residues. The sample was also linked to a second study, of T cell repertoires in aging, cancer and after chemotherapy.

This chain connects TRBV6-2 or TRBV6-3 to TRBJ2-1. The clonotype comes from a human donor in good health. The specimen sequenced was peripheral blood. This CDR3 reads CASSYSLRNEQFF.